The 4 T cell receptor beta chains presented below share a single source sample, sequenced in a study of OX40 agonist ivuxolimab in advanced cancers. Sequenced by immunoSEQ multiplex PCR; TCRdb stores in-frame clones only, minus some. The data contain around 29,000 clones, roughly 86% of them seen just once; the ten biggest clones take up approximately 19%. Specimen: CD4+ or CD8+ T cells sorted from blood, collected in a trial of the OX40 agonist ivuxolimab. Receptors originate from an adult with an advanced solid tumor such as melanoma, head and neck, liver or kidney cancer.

CDR3 protein: CASSQTPLGQGLDKLFF. CDR3 nucleotides: TGCGCCAGCAGCCAAACACCCTTAGGACAGGGGTTGGATAAACTGTTTTTT. The rearrangement links TRBV4-1 to TRBJ1-4; 9 bases match TRBD1. The CDR3 is made up of 17 amino acids. Germline CDR1 reads MGHRA; CDR2 reads YSYEKL. The trim removed 2 bases at V and 11 bases at J, leaving 15 bases unmatched.

Here the CDR3 DNA reads TGTGCCAGCGGGGATCCTTATCCGCAGTATTTT. Translation: CASGDPYPQYF. This chain links TRBV6-6 with TRBJ2-3; D is unclear. Germline loops: CDR1 MNHNY, CDR2 SVGAGI (reference sequence). Trimming cost V 8 bases and J 10 bases, with 13 bases left between them. This CDR3 is built from 11 residues.

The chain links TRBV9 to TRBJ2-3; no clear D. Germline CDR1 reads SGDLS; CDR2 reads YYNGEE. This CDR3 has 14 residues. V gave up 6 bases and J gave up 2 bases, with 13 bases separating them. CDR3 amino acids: CASTSAGYTDTQYF. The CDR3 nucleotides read TGTGCCAGCACCTCAGCCGGATACACAGATACGCAGTATTTT.

DNA of the CDR3: TGTGCCAGCAGCATGAACACCGGGGAGCTGTTTTTT. It specifies CASSMNTGELFF. The chain combines TRBV9 with TRBJ2-2; D gene ambiguous. This CDR3 has 12 amino acids. The V and J ends lost 4 bases and 1 base respectively, with 2 bases between them. CDR1 and CDR2 from the germline V gene are SGDLS and YYNGEE. Based on the CDR3 plus reference TRBV9 and TRBJ2-2, the full variable domain is DSGVTQTPKHLITATGQRVTLRCSPRSGDLSVYWYQQSLDQGLQFLIQYYNGEERAKGNILERFSAQQFPDLHSELNLSSLELGDSALYFCASSMNTGELFFGEGSRLTVL.